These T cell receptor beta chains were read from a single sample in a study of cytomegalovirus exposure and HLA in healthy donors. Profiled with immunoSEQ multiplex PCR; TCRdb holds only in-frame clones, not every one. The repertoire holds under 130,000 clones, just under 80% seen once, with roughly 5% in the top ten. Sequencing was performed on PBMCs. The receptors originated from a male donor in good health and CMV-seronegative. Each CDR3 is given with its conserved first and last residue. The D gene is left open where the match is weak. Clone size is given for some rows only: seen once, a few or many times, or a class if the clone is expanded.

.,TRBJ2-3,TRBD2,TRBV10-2,CASSLAGGPPTSTDTQYF,TGCGCCAGCAGTTTAGCGGGAGGCCCCCCTACTAGCACAGATACGCAGTATTTT
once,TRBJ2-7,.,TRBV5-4,CASSFARGNEQYF,TGTGCCAGCAGCTTTGCCAGGGGTAACGAGCAGTACTTC
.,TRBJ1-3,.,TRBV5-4,CASSLTGGNTIYF,TGTGCCAGCAGCTTGACAGGGGGAAACACCATATATTTT
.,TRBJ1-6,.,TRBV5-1,CASSFQGEPLHF,TGCGCCAGCAGCTTTCAGGGTGAACCCCTCCACTTT
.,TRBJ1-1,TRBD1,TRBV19,CASRLDRGETEAFF,TGTGCCAGTAGGCTCGACAGGGGAGAAACTGAAGCTTTCTTT
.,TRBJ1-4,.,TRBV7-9,CASSFDGGNEKLFF,TGTGCCAGCAGCTTCGACGGGGGTAATGAAAAACTGTTTTTT
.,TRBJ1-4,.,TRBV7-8,CASSLEWEGEKLFF,TGTGCCAGCAGCTTAGAGTGGGAGGGTGAAAAACTGTTTTTT
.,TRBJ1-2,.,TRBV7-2,CASSLQGSYTF,TGTGCCAGCAGCTTACAGGGGAGCTACACCTTC
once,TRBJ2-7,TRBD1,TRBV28,CATRYYRDRGHGQYF,TGTGCCACCCGCTACTACCGGGACAGGGGGCACGGGCAGTACTTC
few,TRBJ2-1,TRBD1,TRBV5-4,CASSLGTGANEQFF,TGTGCCAGCAGCTTGGGGACAGGGGCCAATGAGCAGTTCTTC
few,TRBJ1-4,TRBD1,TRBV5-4,CASSGDREGEKLFF,TGTGCCAGCAGCGGGGACAGGGAGGGAGAAAAACTGTTTTTT
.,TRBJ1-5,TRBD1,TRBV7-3,CASSPQGGGQPQHF,TGTGCCAGCAGCCCACAGGGGGGTGGTCAGCCCCAGCATTTT
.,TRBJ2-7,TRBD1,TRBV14,CASSRNGQESYEQYF,TGTGCCAGCAGCCGGAACGGACAGGAATCCTACGAGCAGTACTTC
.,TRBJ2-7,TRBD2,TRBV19,CASSRTSGSGEQYF,TGTGCCAGTAGCAGGACTAGCGGGTCCGGGGAGCAGTACTTC